One and the same sample provided the 2 T cell receptor beta chains below, sequenced in a study of glioma-infiltrating T cells. The iRepertoire nested amplicon-rescue multiplex PCR amplified TCR alpha and beta CDR3s from RNA. TCRdb re-analysed the multiplex PCR reads in MiXCR, keeping a single row per CDR3 protein. The sample holds 300,000 to 400,000 distinct CDR3 sequences, 41% seen once. Sequenced sample: glioma tissue, nonneoplastic brain tissue, or PBMCs (not recorded which). These receptors were taken from a human donor with low-grade glioma or glioblastoma, undergoing nonglioma brain surgery, or in good health (not recorded which).

This clonotype was counted only a few times. The V call is TRBV20-1, the J call TRBJ2-7, with 7 bases identical to TRBD1. Germline V CDR1 and CDR2: DFQATT, SNEGSKA (reference sequence). Trimming removed 1 base from V and 5 bases from J; junction bases left unmatched: 11. The CDR3 runs to 15 residues. The CDR3 loop reads CSARVGMDRSDEQYF. The DNA for the CDR3 is TGCAGTGCTAGAGTAGGAATGGACAGGTCAGACGAGCAGTACTTC.

This clonotype was counted between two and nine times. This chain joins TRBV7-2 and TRBJ2-5; the match to TRBD2 covers 7 bases. Germline CDR1 and CDR2: SGHTA and FQGNSA. The J segment lost 5 bases and the V segment lost 2 bases, leaving 8 bases of the junction unmatched. The CDR3 is 15 amino acids. Here the CDR3 reads CASSLNAGDRETQYF. CDR3 nucleotides: TGTGCCAGCAGCTTAAACGCGGGAGACCGGGAGACCCAGTACTTC.